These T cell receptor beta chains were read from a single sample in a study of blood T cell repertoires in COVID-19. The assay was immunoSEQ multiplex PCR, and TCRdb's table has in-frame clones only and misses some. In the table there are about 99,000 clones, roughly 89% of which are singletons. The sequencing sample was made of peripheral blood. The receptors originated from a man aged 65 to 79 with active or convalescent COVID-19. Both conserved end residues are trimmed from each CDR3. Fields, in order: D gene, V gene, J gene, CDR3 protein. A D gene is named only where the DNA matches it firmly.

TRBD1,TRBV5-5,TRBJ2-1,ASSPQGVVYNEQF
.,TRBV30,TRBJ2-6,AWKQGMGSTTPAGANVLT
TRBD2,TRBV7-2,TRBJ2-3,ASSLLMASGTTSTDTQY
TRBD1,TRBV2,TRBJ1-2,ASRSFRQGGGYT
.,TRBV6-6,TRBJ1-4,ASSYEGLSNEKLF
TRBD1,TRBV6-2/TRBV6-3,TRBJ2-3,ASSYPTRTGSDTQY
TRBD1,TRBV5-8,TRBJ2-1,ASSLSPGGHNEQF
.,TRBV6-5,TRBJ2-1,ASSYSQGSSYNEQF
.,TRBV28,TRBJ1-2,ASSLIQDNYGYT
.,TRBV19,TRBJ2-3,ASSTTRDTQY
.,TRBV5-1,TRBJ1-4,ASTLEGPATNEKLF